A selection of T cell receptor beta chains follows, all from one sample in a study of cytomegalovirus exposure and HLA in healthy donors. Using immunoSEQ multiplex PCR, the repertoire was profiled, and TCRdb retains in-frame clones only, with some absent. The data show about 90,000 clones, around 78% seen once. Sequenced input: PBMCs. The source is a man in his thirties or forties in good health and CMV-seronegative. Each CDR3 is given with its conserved first and last residue. D genes are given only for firm matches. Rows may omit the clone size; those that give it use once, few, many or a size class.

d_call | clone_size | j_call | v_call | cdr3_aa | cdr3_nt
TRBD1 | NA | TRBJ1-5 | TRBV5-1 | CASSPDRAFGQPQHF | TGCGCCAGCAGCCCAGACAGGGCTTTCGGACAGCCCCAGCATTTT
NA | NA | TRBJ2-6 | TRBV27 | CASSPISGANVLTF | TGTGCCAGCAGCCCTATTTCAGGGGCCAACGTCCTGACTTTC
NA | once | TRBJ1-2 | TRBV19 | CASSYQSYLNYGYTF | TGTGCCAGTAGTTACCAGTCGTACCTTAACTATGGCTACACCTTC
NA | NA | TRBJ2-4 | TRBV9 | CASSVDGGKNIQYF | TGTGCCAGCAGCGTAGACGGGGGCAAAAACATTCAGTACTTC
NA | NA | TRBJ1-2 | TRBV10-2 | CASSETRQGGYTF | TGCGCCAGCAGTGAGACGAGACAAGGCGGCTACACCTTC
TRBD2 | few | TRBJ2-2 | TRBV5-1 | CASQLTSLAGEAYTGELFF | TGCGCCAGCCAGTTAACAAGCCTAGCGGGGGAGGCGTATACCGGGGAGCTGTTTTTT
NA | NA | TRBJ1-1 | TRBV6-5 | CASSINTGNTEAFF | TGTGCCAGCAGTATAAACACGGGAAACACTGAAGCTTTCTTT
TRBD1 | NA | TRBJ2-7 | TRBV6-5 | CASSYSARQGGYEQYF | TGTGCCAGCAGTTACTCCGCCCGACAGGGGGGCTACGAGCAGTACTTC
NA | NA | TRBJ1-2 | TRBV19 | CASSIWGESAYGYTF | TGTGCCAGTAGTATTTGGGGCGAGTCCGCCTATGGCTACACCTTC
TRBD1 | NA | TRBJ1-2 | TRBV5-1 | CASSLGDRGLYGYTF | TGCGCCAGCAGCTTGGGGGACAGGGGGCTCTATGGCTACACCTTC
NA | NA | TRBJ2-5 | TRBV6-6 | CASSYNSGPSLETQYF | TGTGCCAGCAGTTACAACAGTGGGCCTTCGTTGGAGACCCAGTACTTC
NA | NA | TRBJ1-2 | TRBV5-1 | CASSLGQEAYGYTF | TGCGCCAGCAGCTTGGGACAGGAGGCCTATGGCTACACCTTC
TRBD2 | NA | TRBJ2-7 | TRBV10-2 | CASSGSGLAGVDRYF | TGCGCCAGCAGTGGATCGGGACTAGCGGGGGTCGATAGGTACTTC
TRBD2 | NA | TRBJ2-1 | TRBV7-3 | CASSLSGGGGDEQFF | TGTGCCAGCAGTTTGAGCGGGGGAGGGGGAGATGAGCAGTTCTTC
TRBD1 | NA | TRBJ2-7 | TRBV7-2 | CASSQGTGFFEQYF | TGTGCCAGCAGCCAGGGGACAGGGTTTTTCGAGCAGTACTTC
NA | NA | TRBJ1-1 | TRBV15 | CATSELMNTEAFF | TGTGCCACCAGCGAGCTCATGAACACTGAAGCTTTCTTT
NA | NA | TRBJ2-5 | TRBV29-1 | CSVAVMVYETQYF | TGCAGCGTTGCGGTGATGGTGTACGAGACCCAGTACTTC
NA | NA | TRBJ1-1 | TRBV18 | CASSRQGRNTEAFF | TGTGCCAGCTCACGTCAGGGTAGAAACACTGAAGCTTTCTTT
NA | NA | TRBJ1-1 | TRBV18 | CASSPGGSNTEAFF | TGTGCCAGCTCACCAGGGGGGTCGAACACTGAAGCTTTCTTT
NA | few | TRBJ1-1 | TRBV6-1 | CASLGGSSYEEAFF | TGTGCCAGCCTTGGGGGCAGCTCGTACGAAGAAGCTTTCTTT
TRBD2 | NA | TRBJ2-5 | TRBV9 | CASSKTGTSAETQYF | TGTGCCAGCAGCAAAACCGGGACTAGCGCGGAGACCCAGTACTTC
TRBD1 | NA | TRBJ1-5 | TRBV11-2 | CASSLGTGPNQPQHF | TGTGCCAGCAGCTTAGGGACAGGGCCCAATCAGCCCCAGCATTTT
NA | NA | TRBJ2-2 | TRBV27 | CASKTKNRRTGELFF | TGTGCCAGCAAGACTAAAAATAGGAGGACCGGGGAGCTGTTTTTT
TRBD2 | NA | TRBJ2-5 | TRBV5-1 | CASSNSGGDQYF | TGCGCCAGCAGTAACTCGGGGGGGGACCAGTACTTC
NA | NA | TRBJ1-2 | TRBV9 | CASSVSTGIDGYTF | TGTGCCAGCAGCGTATCCACAGGGATTGATGGCTACACCTTC
NA | once | TRBJ1-2 | TRBV9 | CASSVDRVITGYTF | TGTGCCAGCAGCGTAGACAGGGTCATAACTGGCTACACCTTC
TRBD2 | NA | TRBJ2-2 | TRBV2 | CASSGFRAGGPRTGELFF | TGTGCCAGCAGTGGTTTTCGAGCGGGGGGGCCACGCACCGGGGAGCTGTTTTTT
TRBD1 | NA | TRBJ1-2 | TRBV5-1 | CASSLGQGIGGYTF | TGCGCCAGCAGCTTGGGACAGGGGATCGGGGGCTACACCTTC
NA | NA | TRBJ1-5 | TRBV6-1 | CASMVGDNQPQHF | TGTGCCAGCATGGTAGGGGACAATCAGCCCCAGCATTTT
NA | NA | TRBJ2-3 | TRBV7-3 | CASSFASVSDTQYF | TGTGCCAGCAGCTTCGCTAGCGTTTCAGATACGCAGTATTTT
NA | NA | TRBJ2-6 | TRBV7-2 | CASSLMSSGANVLTF | TGTGCCAGCAGCTTAATGAGCTCTGGGGCCAACGTCCTGACTTTC
NA | NA | TRBJ1-2 | TRBV5-1 | CASSSETGNYDYTF | TGCGCCAGCAGCTCAGAAACAGGGAACTATGACTACACCTTC
NA | NA | TRBJ1-6 | TRBV6-5 | CASSYSSGRSDSPLHF | TGTGCCAGCAGTTACTCGTCAGGGCGCAGTGATTCACCCCTCCACTTT
NA | few | TRBJ1-2 | TRBV6-5 | CASTRHGYGGYTF | TGTGCCAGCACCCGACATGGGTATGGGGGCTACACCTTC
TRBD1 | NA | TRBJ2-7 | TRBV6-6 | CASSYSGQGQSYEQYF | TGTGCCAGCAGTTACTCAGGACAGGGACAATCCTACGAGCAGTACTTC
TRBD2 | NA | TRBJ2-3 | TRBV19 | CASSIDSRGGLAGAGGADTQYF | TGTGCCAGTAGTATTGACTCTAGGGGCGGCCTAGCGGGAGCAGGGGGAGCAGATACGCAGTATTTT
TRBD2 | once | TRBJ2-1 | TRBV29-1 | CSVEVAGGGNEQFF | TGCAGCGTTGAAGTTGCGGGAGGGGGCAATGAGCAGTTCTTC
TRBD2 | NA | TRBJ2-3 | TRBV6-1 | CASRLTSGRTDTQYF | TGTGCCAGCAGGCTAACTAGCGGAAGAACAGATACGCAGTATTTT
NA | NA | TRBJ1-3 | TRBV6-5 | CASSRRTVSGNTIYF | TGTGCCAGCAGTCGCCGGACTGTCTCTGGAAACACCATATATTTT
NA | NA | TRBJ1-1 | TRBV20-1 | CSARRDTEAFF | TGCAGTGCTAGGAGGGACACTGAAGCTTTCTTT
TRBD2 | few | TRBJ2-1 | TRBV7-3 | CASSTRGGVNEQFF | TGTGCCAGCAGCACCCGGGGAGGGGTCAATGAGCAGTTCTTC
TRBD2 | NA | TRBJ2-1 | TRBV4-1 | CASSQDVAGGNEQFF | TGCGCCAGCAGCCAAGACGTAGCGGGGGGCAATGAGCAGTTCTTC
NA | NA | TRBJ2-1 | TRBV4-2 | CASSQGFSDEQFF | TGTGCCAGCAGCCAAGGATTTAGCGATGAGCAGTTCTTC
TRBD1 | few | TRBJ1-1 | TRBV5-1 | CASSFQGAGTEAFF | TGCGCCAGCAGCTTTCAGGGGGCGGGCACTGAAGCTTTCTTT
NA | NA | TRBJ1-2 | TRBV6-1 | CASSEPAGDHYGYTF | TGTGCCAGCAGTGAACCGGCAGGGGATCACTATGGCTACACCTTC
NA | NA | TRBJ1-5 | TRBV6-5 | CASSYDRPSFNQPQHF | TGTGCCAGCAGTTACGACAGGCCTTCTTTCAATCAGCCCCAGCATTTT
TRBD2 | NA | TRBJ2-7 | TRBV7-9 | CSSSSPGRTSGGPSYEQYF | TGTTCCAGCAGCTCCCCAGGGCGGACTAGCGGGGGGCCCTCCTACGAGCAGTACTTC
NA | NA | TRBJ1-1 | TRBV6-5 | CASSYLAGHTEAFF | TGTGCCAGCAGTTACTTGGCAGGGCACACTGAAGCTTTCTTT
NA | once | TRBJ2-1 | TRBV7-6 | CASSGPTSDYEQFF | TGTGCCAGCAGCGGACCAACTAGTGACTATGAGCAGTTCTTC
NA | NA | TRBJ1-5 | TRBV7-9 | CASSLGLHQPQHF | TGTGCCAGCAGCTTGGGGCTACACCAGCCCCAGCATTTT
NA | once | TRBJ1-2 | TRBV7-9 | CATEERRRGYTF | TGTGCCACAGAGGAACGCCGGCGAGGCTACACCTTC
TRBD2 | NA | TRBJ2-3 | TRBV13 | CASSSTSGGWANSTDTQYF | TGTGCCAGCAGCTCGACTAGCGGGGGGTGGGCTAATAGCACAGATACGCAGTATTTT
TRBD1 | NA | TRBJ1-5 | TRBV27 | CASSRTGLMSNQPQHF | TGTGCCAGCAGTCGGACAGGGTTGATGAGCAATCAGCCCCAGCATTTT
TRBD1 | NA | TRBJ1-2 | TRBV7-3 | CASSLGTGNGYTF | TGTGCCAGCAGCTTAGGGACAGGGAACGGCTACACCTTC
NA | NA | TRBJ2-2 | TRBV19 | CASSIESGELFF | TGTGCCAGTAGTATTGAGTCCGGGGAGCTGTTTTTT
NA | NA | TRBJ2-1 | TRBV27 | CASSLASYNEQFF | TGTGCCAGCAGTCTAGCGTCCTACAATGAGCAGTTCTTC
NA | NA | TRBJ1-2 | TRBV7-9 | CASSLQGNYGYTF | TGTGCCAGCAGCTTACAGGGTAACTATGGCTACACCTTC